The text below deals with one T cell receptor (beta chain). Its antigen is as yet unknown. This specimen belongs to a study of T cells in Graves' hyperthyroidism and ophthalmopathy. Study results and limitations: Most thyroid clonotypes that were expanded above 0.001 also turned up in blood. Patients with ophthalmopathy were separated from those with stable hyperthyroidism by a 13 V-J model.

Germline assignment: CDR1 SNHLY and CDR2 FYNNEI. With 4 bases removed from V and 1 base from J, the gap between germline ends came to 13 bases. There are 15 residues in the CDR3. Amplified TCR beta CDR3 regions derived from RNA transcripts. A first-round RT-PCR of the TCR CDR3 used the HTBI primer set. TCRdb used MiXCR to reprocess the multiplex PCR reads, holding one entry per CDR3 protein. Among about 510,000 distinct CDR3 sequences listed, around 50% were seen once. The V call is TRBV2, the J call TRBJ1-1; D may be TRBD1 (5 bases). Sequences were obtained from peripheral blood or thyroid tissue (not recorded which). This clonotype was obtained from an adult woman with Graves' disease, either hyperthyroidism or ophthalmopathy (not recorded which). Here the CDR3 DNA reads TGTGCCAGCAGTGTTCCGGGACTAACGAACACTGAAGCTTTCTTT. Its translation is CASSVPGLTNTEAFF. Supplemented by reference TRBV2 and TRBJ1-1, the full variable domain reads EPEVTQTPSHQVTQMGQEVILRCVPISNHLYFYWYRQILGQKVEFLVSFYNNEISEKSEIFDDQFSVERPDGSNFTLKIRSTKLEDSAMYFCASSVPGLTNTEAFFGQGTRLTVV.